This T cell receptor beta chain was profiled in a study of PD-1 blockade in classical Hodgkin lymphoma. For the study at large: With a 2-week interval, patients received intravenous nivolumab at 3 mg/kg.

General observations from the study: Newly diagnosed patients had diversity similar to the baseline diversity of complete responders. Significantly greater TCR diversity emerged by C4D1 in CD4+ cells but not CD8+ cells. Healthy donors were reported to have higher baseline TCR diversity than newly diagnosed patients.

Germline loops: CDR1 SGDLS, CDR2 YYNGEE. This CDR3 comprises 15 residues. V dropped 4 bases and J dropped 12 bases, with 23 bases sitting between them. Regarding this clone: Its target is not known.

All patients relapsed after autologous stem cell transplantation, and brentuximab vedotin exposure varied. This table comes from immunoSEQ multiplex PCR, and its TCRdb copy is limited to in-frame clones, with some not included. The sample includes about 86,000 clones, approximately 92% of them seen just once. Sample: peripheral blood mononuclear cells (PBMCs), taken before the second cycle of nivolumab. V and J are TRBV9 and TRBJ2-1; D remains ambiguous. The TCR originated in a human donor with classical Hodgkin lymphoma. DNA of the CDR3: TGTGCCAGCAGCTCCACCCTGGATCCCGTCCCCTTGCAGTTCTTC. Protein: CASSSTLDPVPLQFF. Full variable domain (missing parts from reference TRBV9 and TRBJ2-1): DSGVTQTPKHLITATGQRVTLRCSPRSGDLSVYWYQQSLDQGLQFLIQYYNGEERAKGNILERFSAQQFPDLHSELNLSSLELGDSALYFCASSSTLDPVPLQFFGPGTRLTVL.